Described below is a single TCR beta chain sequence and its context. Only in-frame clones appear in the TCRdb table, and some are missing; sequencing was by immunoSEQ multiplex PCR. The data contain tens of thousands of clones, less than 90% of them seen just once; the ten biggest clones take up roughly 19%. The sample comes from a study of T cell responses to AZD1222 COVID-19 vaccine. Per the germline V gene, CDR1 is LNHDA and CDR2 is SQIVND (reference sequence). Trimming cost V 3 bases and J 2 bases; bases outside gene matches: 8. This CDR3 spans 17 amino acids. V usage is TRBV19 and J usage is TRBJ1-5, with 9 bases fitting TRBD1. The sample here was peripheral blood, taken on day 0 of AZD1222 vaccination. This receptor was taken from an adult in good health. The CDR3 loop reads CASSIRRDRAGNQPQHF. The CDR3 DNA is TGTGCCAGTAGTATTAGGCGGGACAGGGCAGGCAATCAGCCCCAGCATTTT. Variable domain in full (rest from reference TRBV19 and TRBJ1-5): DGGITQSPKYLFRKEGQNVTLSCEQNLNHDAMYWYRQDPGQGLRLIYYSQIVNDFQKGDIAEGYSVSREKKESFPLTVTSAQKNPTAFYLCASSIRRDRAGNQPQHFGDGTRLSIL.